Listed below are T cell receptor beta chains from one sample, sequenced in a study of T cell changes during pregnancy in multiple sclerosis. TCRdb's copy holds only in-frame clones and misses some; the assay was immunoSEQ multiplex PCR. The sample carries 40,000 to 55,000 clones, less than 95% recorded once. The specimen was CD8+ T cells from peripheral blood mononuclear cells, collected in the second trimester of pregnancy. These receptors were taken from a female donor with multiple sclerosis, enrolled in a pregnancy study. The CDR3 runs from the conserved cysteine through the conserved F or W. The D gene is left open where the match is weak. Size tells how often a clone was seen (once, few, many) or the class of an expanded clone, and some rows leave it out.

TRBJ1-6 NA TRBV7-2 TRBD1 CASSLAVGTGGRNSPLHF TGTGCCAGCAGCTTAGCAGTGGGGACAGGGGGCAGGAATTCACCCCTCCACTTT
TRBJ2-7 NA TRBV12-5 NA CASGLGGWTAYEQYF TGTGCTAGTGGTTTGGGGGGCTGGACGGCCTACGAGCAGTACTTC
TRBJ2-7 NA TRBV4-1 NA CASSQDSLLPSYEQYF TGCGCCAGCAGCCAAGATAGCCTTCTCCCCTCCTACGAGCAGTACTTC
TRBJ2-3 once TRBV7-2 NA CASSAGLSRTDTQYF TGTGCCAGCAGCGCAGGACTCTCTCGGACAGATACGCAGTATTTT
TRBJ2-7 NA TRBV11-3 TRBD2 CAPARDYYEQYF TGTGCCCCTGCGAGGGACTACTACGAGCAGTACTTC
TRBJ2-1 NA TRBV6-6 TRBD2 CASSYSTSGGALEFF TGTGCCAGCAGTTACTCGACTAGCGGGGGGGCCCTTGAGTTCTTC
TRBJ2-7 NA TRBV4-1 NA CASSQEAPLASYEQYF TGCGCCAGCAGCCAAGAAGCCCCACTAGCCTCCTACGAGCAGTACTTC
TRBJ2-7 NA TRBV5-4 NA CASQYEGLGPYEQYF TGTGCCTCCCAATACGAGGGTCTCGGCCCATACGAGCAGTACTTC
TRBJ1-4 NA TRBV27 NA CASSLFQAGEKLFF TGTGCCAGCAGTTTATTTCAGGCGGGTGAAAAACTGTTTTTT
TRBJ1-1 NA TRBV5-5 NA CASTKYWGGEAFF TGTGCCAGCACCAAATACTGGGGGGGTGAAGCTTTCTTT
TRBJ2-1 NA TRBV2 NA CASSEALRGIEQFF TGTGCCAGCAGTGAAGCGCTTCGGGGGATTGAGCAGTTCTTC
TRBJ1-4 once TRBV7-9 NA CASSLKPGQRATNEKLFF TGTGCCAGCAGCTTGAAACCGGGACAAAGGGCGACTAATGAAAAACTGTTTTTT